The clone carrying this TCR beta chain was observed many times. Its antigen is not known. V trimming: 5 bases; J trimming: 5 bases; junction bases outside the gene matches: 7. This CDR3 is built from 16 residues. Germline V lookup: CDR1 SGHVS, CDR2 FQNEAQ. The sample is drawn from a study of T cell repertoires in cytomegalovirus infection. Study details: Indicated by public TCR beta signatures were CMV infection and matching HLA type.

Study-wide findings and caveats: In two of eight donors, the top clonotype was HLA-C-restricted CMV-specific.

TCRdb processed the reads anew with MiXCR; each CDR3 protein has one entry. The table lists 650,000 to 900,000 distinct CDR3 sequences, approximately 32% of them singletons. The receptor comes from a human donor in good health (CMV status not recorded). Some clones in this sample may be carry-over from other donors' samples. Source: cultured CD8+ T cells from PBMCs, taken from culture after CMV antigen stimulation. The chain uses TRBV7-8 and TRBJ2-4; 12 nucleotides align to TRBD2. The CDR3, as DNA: TGTGCCAGCAGCCCCCGACTAGCGGGGGTCCAAAACATTCAGTACTTC. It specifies CASSPRLAGVQNIQYF. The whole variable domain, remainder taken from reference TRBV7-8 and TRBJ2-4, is GAGVSQSPRYKVAKRGQDVALRCDPISGHVSLFWYQQALGQGPEFLTYFQNEAQLDKSGLPSDRFFAERPEGSVSTLKIQRTQQEDSAVYLCASSPRLAGVQNIQYFGAGTRLSVL.